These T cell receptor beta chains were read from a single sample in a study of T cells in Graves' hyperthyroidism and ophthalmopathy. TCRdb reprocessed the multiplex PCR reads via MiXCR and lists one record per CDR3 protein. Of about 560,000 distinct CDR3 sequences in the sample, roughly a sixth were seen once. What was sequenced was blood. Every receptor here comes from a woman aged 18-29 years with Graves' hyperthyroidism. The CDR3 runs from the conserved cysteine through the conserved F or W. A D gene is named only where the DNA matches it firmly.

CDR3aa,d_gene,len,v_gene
CASSKGLGETQYF,NA,13,TRBV27
CASSIDWRKHSPLHF,NA,15,TRBV19
CASSSRQGWYEQYF,TRBD1,14,TRBV28
CASREAASYFNEKLFF,NA,16,TRBV2
CASSLTAGGVYSTDTQYF,TRBD2,18,TRBV7-2
CSAGEETDTQYF,NA,12,TRBV20-1
CASSQWDRAEAFF,TRBD1,13,TRBV3-1
CASTLIAVRGQPQHF,NA,15,TRBV3-1
CSARDLGRGSYEQYF,NA,15,TRBV20-1
CASSVGTSGSRHTQYF,TRBD2,16,TRBV9
CASSSDRVSSYEQYF,TRBD1,15,TRBV12-3/TRBV12-4
CAISESKDLSGRAGETQYF,TRBD2,19,TRBV10-3
CASSPMTVTYEQYF,NA,14,TRBV6-1
CASSLSRRGYTF,NA,12,TRBV28
CSARDVGGQPQHF,NA,13,TRBV20-1
CASSLDQGGGGYTF,NA,14,TRBV5-1